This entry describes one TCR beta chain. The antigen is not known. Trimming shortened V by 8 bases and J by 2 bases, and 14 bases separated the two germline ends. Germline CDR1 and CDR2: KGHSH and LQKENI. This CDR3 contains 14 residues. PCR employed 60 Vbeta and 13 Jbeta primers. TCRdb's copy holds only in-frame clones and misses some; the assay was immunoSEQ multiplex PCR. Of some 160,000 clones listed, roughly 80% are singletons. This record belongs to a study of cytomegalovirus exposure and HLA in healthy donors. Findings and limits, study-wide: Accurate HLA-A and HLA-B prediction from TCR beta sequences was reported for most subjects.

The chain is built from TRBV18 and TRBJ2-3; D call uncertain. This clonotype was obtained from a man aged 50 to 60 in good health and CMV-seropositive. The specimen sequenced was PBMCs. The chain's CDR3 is CASLSALYTDTQYF. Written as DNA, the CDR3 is TGTGCCAGCCTCAGTGCTCTTTACACAGATACGCAGTATTTT.